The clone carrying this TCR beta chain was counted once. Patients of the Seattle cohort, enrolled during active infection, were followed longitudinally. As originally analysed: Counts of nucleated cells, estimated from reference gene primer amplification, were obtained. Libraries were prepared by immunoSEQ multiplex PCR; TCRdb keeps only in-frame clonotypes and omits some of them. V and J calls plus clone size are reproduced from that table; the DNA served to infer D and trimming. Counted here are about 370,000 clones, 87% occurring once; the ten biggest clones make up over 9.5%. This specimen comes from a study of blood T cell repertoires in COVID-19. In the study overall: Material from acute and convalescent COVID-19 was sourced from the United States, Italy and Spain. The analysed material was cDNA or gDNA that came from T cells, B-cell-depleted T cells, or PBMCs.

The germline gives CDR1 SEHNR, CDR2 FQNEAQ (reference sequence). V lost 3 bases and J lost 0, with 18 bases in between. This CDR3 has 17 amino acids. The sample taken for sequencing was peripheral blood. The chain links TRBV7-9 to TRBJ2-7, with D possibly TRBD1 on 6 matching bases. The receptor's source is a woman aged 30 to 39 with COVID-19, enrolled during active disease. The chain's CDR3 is CASSLGHQGPFSYEQYF. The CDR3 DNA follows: TGTGCCAGCAGCTTGGGACATCAGGGGCCCTTCTCCTACGAGCAGTACTTC.